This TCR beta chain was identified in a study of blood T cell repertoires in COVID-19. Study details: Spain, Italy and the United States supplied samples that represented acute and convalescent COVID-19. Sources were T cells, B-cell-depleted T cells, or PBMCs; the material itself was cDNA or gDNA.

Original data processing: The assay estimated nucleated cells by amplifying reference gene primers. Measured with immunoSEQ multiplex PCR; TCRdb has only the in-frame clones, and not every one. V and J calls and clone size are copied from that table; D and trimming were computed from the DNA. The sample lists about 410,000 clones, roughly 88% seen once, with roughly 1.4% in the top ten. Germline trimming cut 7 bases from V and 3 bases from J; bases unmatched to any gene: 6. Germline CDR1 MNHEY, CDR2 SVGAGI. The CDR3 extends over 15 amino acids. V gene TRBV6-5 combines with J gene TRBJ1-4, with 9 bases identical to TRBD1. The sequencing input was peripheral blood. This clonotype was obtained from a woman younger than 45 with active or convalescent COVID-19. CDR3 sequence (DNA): TGTGCCAGCACTCCCCGGGACAGGGCTAATGAAAAACTGTTTTTT. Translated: CASTPRDRANEKLFF.